This T cell receptor (beta chain) stems from a study of T cells after yellow fever vaccination. On the study more broadly: Preparing low-cell-number fractions relied on SMART-Seq v4 Ultra Low Input.

CDR3 size: 15 residues. V was clipped by 1 base and J by 5 bases, with 11 bases between them. Germline CDR1 LGHNA, CDR2 YSLEER. TCRdb redid the calling of the 5' RACE reads with MiXCR, one entry per CDR3 protein. The data contain over 70,000 distinct CDR3 sequences, around 7.3% of them singletons. As to this clonotype: What it recognizes is unknown.

Study-wide results and caveats: Clonotypes shared by both compartments, CD4 and CD8, made up a small share. Clones that expanded after primary vaccination mostly reappeared after the booster (96% CD4, approximately 85% CD8). It was a weaker secondary response, yet one that peaked faster, at day 5 versus 15.

The sample was CD8+ T cells sorted from PBMCs, taken on the day of the yellow fever booster vaccination. The chain has TRBV4-3 and TRBJ1-4; D is unclear. The receptor was isolated from a man aged 25-45 years who received the YFV17D yellow fever vaccine. The CDR3 DNA follows: TGCGCCAGCAGCCAAGTTTCACAGAGAAATGAAAAACTGTTTTTT. This encodes CASSQVSQRNEKLFF.